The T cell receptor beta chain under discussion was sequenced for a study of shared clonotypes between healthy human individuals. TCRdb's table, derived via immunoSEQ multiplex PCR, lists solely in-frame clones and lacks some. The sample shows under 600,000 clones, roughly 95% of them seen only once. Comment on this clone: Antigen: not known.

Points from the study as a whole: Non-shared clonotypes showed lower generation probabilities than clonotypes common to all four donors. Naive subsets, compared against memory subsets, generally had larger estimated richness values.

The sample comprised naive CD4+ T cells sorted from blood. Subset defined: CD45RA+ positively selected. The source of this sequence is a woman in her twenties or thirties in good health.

In DNA form, the CDR3 reads TGTGCCAGATTTCAAGGGAAGTGGAACACCATATATTTT. Its translation: CARFQGKWNTIYF. The chain is built from TRBV14 and TRBJ1-3; the D is unclear. V gave up 9 bases and J gave up 7 bases, with 16 bases separating them. The CDR3 consists of 13 residues. Germline V gene data show CDR1 as SGHDN and CDR2 as FVKESK.